The 9 T cell receptor beta chains reported below all come from one sample, sequenced in a study of cytomegalovirus exposure and HLA in healthy donors. PCR amplification relied on 60 Vbeta primers (plus 13 Jbeta primers). Clones were read by immunoSEQ multiplex PCR, and TCRdb kept only the in-frame ones, dropping some. The data contain 150,000 to 200,000 clones, more than 60% of them singletons. The specimen sequenced was PBMCs. Receptor source: a woman aged 40 to 55 in good health and CMV-seropositive.

The chain links TRBV15 to TRBJ2-7, with TRBD1 as a possible D gene (5 bases). The CDR3 covers 13 residues. The V gene's germline CDR1 is LNHNV and CDR2 YYDKDF (reference sequence). V gave up 3 bases and J gave up 3 bases, with 9 bases separating them. The CDR3 DNA reads TGTGCCACCAGCAGGTCAGGGAACTACGAGCAGTACTTC. Translation gives CATSRSGNYEQYF.

This chain joins TRBV6-4 and TRBJ2-2; 9 bases are shared with TRBD2. The J segment lost 1 base and the V segment lost 7 bases, leaving 1 base of the junction unmatched. The CDR3 spans 14 residues. CDR1 is MRHNA, CDR2 SNTAGT, per germline. This CDR3 reads CASKLAGNTGELFF. As DNA, the CDR3 is TGTGCCAGCAAACTAGCGGGGAACACCGGGGAGCTGTTTTTT.

The CDR3 spells CASSLARGQVMVTEAFF. CDR3 nucleotides: TGTGCCAGCAGTTTAGCCAGGGGGCAGGTTATGGTCACTGAAGCTTTCTTT. The chain combines TRBV28 with TRBJ1-1; 8 bases are a match to TRBD1. After removal of 2 bases from V and 4 bases from J, the junction contained 12 bases not matched to a gene. Germline CDR1 MDHEN, CDR2 SYDVKM. The CDR3 totals 17 residues. The entire variable domain, with the rest obtained from reference TRBV28 and TRBJ1-1, is as follows: DVKVTQSSRYLVKRTGEKVFLECVQDMDHENMFWYRQDPGLGLRLIYFSYDVKMKEKGDIPEGYSVSREKKERFSLILESASTNQTSMYLCASSLARGQVMVTEAFFGQGTRLTVV.

This chain joins TRBV5-5 and TRBJ2-4, with 8 bases aligning to TRBD2. With V trimmed by 4 bases and J by 1 base, 19 bases remained unmatched. This CDR3 comprises 20 residues. CDR1 SGHKS and CDR2 YYEKEE come from the germline V gene (reference sequence). The CDR3 sequence is CASSEGGLAGFGGAKNIQYF. The CDR3 DNA reads as TGTGCCAGCAGCGAGGGCGGGCTAGCGGGTTTTGGTGGGGCCAAAAACATTCAGTACTTC. The variable domain in full, completed from reference TRBV5-5 and TRBJ2-4, reads DAGVTQSPTHLIKTRGQQVTLRCSPISGHKSVSWYQQVLGQGPQFIFQYYEKEERGRGNFPDRFSARQFPNYSSELNVNALLLGDSALYLCASSEGGLAGFGGAKNIQYFGAGTRLSVL.

The chain carries TRBV19 and TRBJ2-7; the D gene is possibly TRBD2 (5 bases). The CDR3 length is 14 residues. The germline V and J ends were trimmed by 6 bases and 0 bases, with 12 bases remaining between them. Germline V gene data show CDR1 as LNHDA and CDR2 as SQIVND (reference sequence). The CDR3 spells CASRDSRASYEQYF. The CDR3 DNA follows: TGTGCCAGTAGGGACTCCCGGGCCTCCTACGAGCAGTACTTC.

This clone was counted a few times. CDR3 in amino acids: CASSVGQREWTGELFF. In DNA, the CDR3 is TGTGCCAGCAGCGTAGGCCAGCGGGAATGGACCGGGGAGCTGTTTTTT. The chain combines TRBV9 with TRBJ2-2; 7 bases match TRBD2. Germline-derived CDR1 and CDR2 are SGDLS and YYNGEE. V shed 0 bases, J shed 5 bases, and the junction held 7 bases outside the gene matches. This CDR3 has 16 amino acids.

The V call is TRBV19, the J call TRBJ2-3; 7 bases align to TRBD1. Germline V gene lookup returns CDR1 LNHDA and CDR2 SQIVND (reference sequence). The junction had 10 bases not matched to a gene; V was cut back by 5 bases and J by 2 bases. The CDR3 length is 16 residues. CDR3 in DNA: TGTGCCAGTAGTCCACGGGACAGACACTTCACAGATACGCAGTATTTT. Amino acid sequence: CASSPRDRHFTDTQYF.

V and J are TRBV5-6 and TRBJ1-1; D may be TRBD1 (5 bases). Germline lookup yields CDR1 SGHDT and CDR2 YYEEEE. Trimming took off 4 bases at V and 2 bases at J, with 12 bases between the two ends. The CDR3 length is 14 residues. In DNA, the CDR3 is TGTGCCAGCAGCACTCAGGGTTATAACACTGAAGCTTTCTTT. Its protein product is CASSTQGYNTEAFF.

In its sample, this clone was seen once. The chain has TRBV2 and TRBJ2-3; TRBD2 is a possible D gene (5 bases). This CDR3 comprises 15 residues. The germline CDR1 and CDR2 sequences are SNHLY and FYNNEI. V was pared by 4 bases and J by 2 bases, with 13 bases between. The chain's CDR3 is CASSGTVHPTDTQYF. CDR3 nucleotides: TGTGCCAGCAGTGGGACTGTCCACCCCACAGATACGCAGTATTTT. Drawing the rest from reference TRBV2 and TRBJ2-3, the complete variable domain is EPEVTQTPSHQVTQMGQEVILRCVPISNHLYFYWYRQILGQKVEFLVSFYNNEISEKSEIFDDQFSVERPDGSNFTLKIRSTKLEDSAMYFCASSGTVHPTDTQYFGPGTRLTVL.